These 10 T cell receptor beta chains came from one sample sequenced in a study of blood T cells in healthy people across ages. Using a J-beta primer mix together with a sample-barcoded 5' primer, a second PCR was run for roughly 6 to 12 cycles. TCRdb re-derived calls from the 5' RACE reads in MiXCR, one entry per CDR3 protein. This repertoire shows over a million distinct CDR3 sequences, under 45% found once; its top ten account for approximately 19%. What was sequenced was blood. The receptors were gathered from a woman in her fifties or sixties in good health.

This clonotype was recorded a few times. This chain links TRBV5-1 with TRBJ2-3, with TRBD2 matching 10 bases. This CDR3 is 16 amino acids long. Germline CDR1 is SGHRS and CDR2 is YFSETQ. V trimming: 1 base; J trimming: 5 bases; junction bases outside the gene matches: 7. This CDR3 is CASSLSSGRAEDTQYF. CDR3 bases: TGCGCCAGCAGCTTGTCCAGCGGGAGGGCGGAAGATACGCAGTATTTT.

V gene TRBV6-5 combines with J gene TRBJ2-7, with D tentatively TRBD1 (5 bases). CDR1 is MNHEY and CDR2 is SVGAGI in the germline V gene. V was clipped by 2 bases and J by 6 bases, with 14 bases between them. The CDR3 is 14 residues long. CDR3 sequence: CASSYLQGSGEQYF. CDR3 DNA sequence: TGTGCCAGCAGTTACCTCCAGGGATCAGGCGAGCAGTACTTC.

The chain combines TRBV29-1 with TRBJ2-7, with D maybe TRBD2 (5 bases). CDR1 and CDR2 from the germline V gene are SQVTM and ANQGSEA. Trimming cost V 1 base and J 3 bases, with 10 bases left between them. This CDR3 has 13 amino acids. CDR3 nucleotide sequence: TGCAGCGTTGAAGGCGGGTTTGGCTACGAGCAGTACTTC. Translating it yields CSVEGGFGYEQYF.

The chain is built from TRBV6-5 and TRBJ2-7, with D tentatively TRBD1 (6 bases). This CDR3 contains 15 residues. V dropped 4 bases and J dropped 3 bases, with 16 bases sitting between them. Per germline, CDR1 MNHEY and CDR2 SVGAGI. Written as DNA, the CDR3 is TGTGCCAGCAGTTCAACAGGGAAAGGGGTCTACGAGCAGTACTTC. It encodes CASSSTGKGVYEQYF.

The chain couples TRBV6-6 to TRBJ2-4; 7 bases match TRBD1. The J call is in doubt because the DNA end fits TRBJ2-7 better. CDR1 and CDR2 (germline): MNHNY, SVGAGI (reference sequence). CDR3 length: 13 amino acids. The CDR3 DNA reads TGTGCCAGCAGTGACAGGGTGAGGAACGAGCAGTACTTC. Translation: CASSDRVRNEQYF.

This sequence joins TRBV7-2 and TRBJ2-7, with 8 bases matching TRBD2. Losses at the gene ends were 3 bases for V and 1 base for J; bases not matched to a gene: 5. The germline gives CDR1 SGHTA, CDR2 FQGNSA. CDR3 length equals 15 residues. CDR3 sequence (DNA): TGTGCCAGCAGCTTCGATACTAGCGGTTCCTACGAGCAGTACTTC. Amino acid sequence: CASSFDTSGSYEQYF.

This clonotype was seen a handful of times. The chain links TRBV28 to TRBJ1-1, with D hard to call. The CDR3 spans 15 residues. V dropped 5 bases and J dropped 5 bases, with 18 bases sitting between them. Germline V gene lookup returns CDR1 MDHEN and CDR2 SYDVKM. As DNA, the CDR3 is TGTGCCAGCAGTGTCCCGGGAATGGATGGGACTGAAGCTTTCTTT. Its protein product is CASSVPGMDGTEAFF.

The chain recombines TRBV12-3 or TRBV12-4 with TRBJ2-1; 9 bases are shared with TRBD2. The CDR3 spans 15 residues. J gave up 7 bases and V 2 bases, and 6 bases lay outside the gene matches. As DNA, the CDR3 is TGTGCCAGCAGTTTACTAGCGGGAAGAAAGAATGAGCAGTTCTTC. Protein sequence: CASSLLAGRKNEQFF.

This clonotype has more than one count but fewer than ten. The chain employs TRBV28 and TRBJ1-2, with no clear D. Germline CDR1 and CDR2: MDHEN and SYDVKM. The CDR3 sequence is 12 residues long. Trimming pared 5 bases from V and 4 bases from J, leaving 8 bases between. The CDR3: CASSEVPYGYTF. The CDR3 DNA reads TGTGCCAGCAGTGAAGTCCCCTATGGCTACACCTTC.

This clonotype occurred once. This rearrangement joins TRBV7-9 to TRBJ1-2; 8 bases fit TRBD1. The V gene end was trimmed by 4 bases and the J gene end by 1 base; junction bases not matched to a gene: 14. Germline loops: CDR1 SEHNR, CDR2 FQNEAQ (reference sequence). CDR3 length equals 18 residues. Written as DNA, the CDR3 is TGTGCCAGCAGCTCCCCACTTCCGGGACAGGACATTAACTATGGCTACACCTTC. Translation gives CASSSPLPGQDINYGYTF.